This T cell receptor beta chain was sequenced in a study of T cells in Graves' hyperthyroidism and ophthalmopathy. Study results and caveats: Most clonotypes expanded in thyroid above 0.001 were likewise present in blood.

Amplified regions were TCR beta CDR3 sequences from RNA transcripts. Using the HTBI primer set, a first-round RT-PCR was run on the TCR CDR3. Using its own MiXCR run on the multiplex PCR reads, TCRdb lists one record per CDR3 protein. The sample has around 300,000 distinct CDR3 sequences; roughly 15% are singletons. At least ten counts were recorded for this clonotype. Its matching antigen is unknown. Deletions cut 5 bases from V and 0 bases from J, with 11 bases between. The V gene's germline CDR1 is MNHNS and CDR2 SASEGT. This CDR3 has 16 residues. Diagnoses rested on clinical symptoms, serum thyroxine and TRAb, thyroid ultrasound and orbital computed tomography.

The sequenced sample consisted of blood. The chain carries TRBV6-1 and TRBJ2-6; D is ambiguous. The TCR originated in a woman in her forties with Graves' hyperthyroidism. CDR3: CASSPPYFSGANVLTF. The CDR3 nucleotides read TGTGCCAGCAGTCCCCCTTACTTCTCTGGGGCCAACGTCCTGACTTTC.